One sample yielded the 32 T cell receptor beta chains listed below, sequenced in a study of blood T cell repertoires in COVID-19. Repertoires were generated with immunoSEQ multiplex PCR, while TCRdb's copy carries only in-frame clones and drops some. The sample holds roughly 350,000 clones, around nine tenths seen once. Input material: peripheral blood. These receptors were obtained from a woman under 30 who had recovered from COVID-19.

This chain uses TRBV30 with TRBJ1-5; 9 nucleotides align to TRBD1. V shed 4 bases, J shed 4 bases, and the junction held 5 bases outside the gene matches. This CDR3 is 14 amino acids long. Germline V gene data show CDR1 as GTSNPN and CDR2 as SVGIG (reference sequence). This chain's CDR3 is CAWTRGTGNQPQHF. DNA of the CDR3: TGTGCCTGGACGAGAGGGACAGGGAATCAGCCCCAGCATTTT.

The V gene is TRBV5-8, the J gene TRBJ2-2; 12 bases are shared with TRBD2. Trimming cost V 4 bases and J 1 base; bases outside gene matches: 2. CDR1 and CDR2 from the germline V gene are SGHTS and YDEGEE. The CDR3 is 16 amino acids. CDR3: CASSQGLAGNTGELFF. CDR3 nucleotide sequence: TGTGCCAGCAGCCAGGGACTAGCGGGGAACACCGGGGAGCTGTTTTTT.

The J gene is TRBJ2-1, the V gene TRBV19, with 12 bases lining up with TRBD2. The CDR3 extends over 18 amino acids. V lost 3 bases, J lost 2 bases, and 8 bases stayed unmatched. Germline V gene sequence: CDR1 LNHDA, CDR2 SQIVND (reference sequence). This CDR3 reads CASSILAGGPGTYNEQFF. The CDR3 DNA follows: TGTGCCAGTAGTATCCTAGCGGGAGGGCCTGGCACCTACAATGAGCAGTTCTTC.

This clone occurred once. The gene calls are TRBV13 and TRBJ1-5; tentatively, D is TRBD1 (5 bases). The CDR3 totals 14 residues. Germline CDR1 PRHDT, CDR2 FYEKMQ (reference sequence). V gave up 1 base and J gave up 6 bases, with 10 bases separating them. CDR3 protein: CASSLDGRAQPQHF. DNA of the CDR3: TGTGCCAGCAGCTTAGACGGCAGGGCTCAGCCCCAGCATTTT.

A single count supports this clone. J is TRBJ2-3 and V is TRBV5-5; possible D gene TRBD2, 5 bases. The CDR3 spans 15 residues. Germline-derived CDR1 and CDR2 are SGHKS and YYEKEE (reference sequence). Trimming stripped 0 bases from V and 0 bases from J, with 8 bases between. CDR3 sequence: CASSLGRTSTDTQYF. CDR3 bases: TGTGCCAGCAGCTTGGGGCGGACTAGCACAGATACGCAGTATTTT.

This sequence joins TRBV19 and TRBJ1-5; D remains unclear. The CDR3 loop spans 15 amino acids. The V end lost 5 bases, the J end lost 2 bases, and 13 bases lay between the germline ends. Per the germline V gene, CDR1 is LNHDA and CDR2 is SQIVND (reference sequence). The CDR3 here is CASSPLGQGNQPQHF. The CDR3 nucleotides read TGTGCCAGTAGTCCCCTTGGGCAGGGCAATCAGCCCCAGCATTTT.

The V gene is TRBV2, the J gene TRBJ1-5; 9 nucleotides line up with TRBD1. The CDR3 loop spans 15 amino acids. Germline assignment: CDR1 SNHLY and CDR2 FYNNEI. Trimming took 5 bases from V and 5 from J; bases not matched to a gene: 7. CDR3 DNA sequence: TGTGCCAGCAGTTACGGGACAGGGCCGGATCAGCCCCAGCATTTT. Translation: CASSYGTGPDQPQHF.

This sequence joins TRBV6-5 and TRBJ1-2, with TRBD1 matching over 8 bases. CDR3 length: 14 amino acids. Per the germline V gene, CDR1 is MNHEY and CDR2 is SVGAGI. V gave up 5 bases and J gave up 2 bases; unmatched junction bases: 4. The CDR3 reads CASSRGQGNYGYTF. The DNA of the CDR3 is TGTGCCAGCAGTCGCGGACAGGGAAACTATGGCTACACCTTC.

This clone turned up a few times. This chain links TRBV20-1 with TRBJ1-1; TRBD1 matches 7 bases. The CDR3 covers 13 residues. Germline V CDR1 and CDR2: DFQATT, SNEGSKA (reference sequence). J lost 3 bases, V lost 3 bases, and 4 bases had no gene match. The CDR3 protein is CSASHRGDTEAFF. CDR3 sequence (DNA): TGCAGTGCTAGTCACAGGGGAGACACTGAAGCTTTCTTT.

CDR3 protein: CASSPPRNSYNEQFF. CDR3 DNA: TGCGCCAGCAGCCCCCCCAGGAATTCCTACAATGAGCAGTTCTTC. The gene calls are TRBV5-1 and TRBJ2-1; D gene ambiguous. This CDR3 has 15 residues. CDR1 and CDR2 (germline): SGHRS, YFSETQ. The germline V and J ends were trimmed by 4 bases and 1 base, with 12 bases remaining between them.

The V gene is TRBV6-2 or TRBV6-3, the J gene TRBJ2-7, with a weak D call TRBD1 (6 bases). CDR1 and CDR2 from the germline V gene are MNHEY and SVGEGT. Trimming pared 2 bases from V and 11 bases from J, leaving 16 bases between. This CDR3 has 13 amino acids. CDR3 in amino acids: CASSYPGATVEYV. The DNA for the CDR3 is TGTGCCAGCAGTTACCCAGGGGCAACGGTCGAGTACGTC.

This chain uses TRBV7-2 with TRBJ2-2; 8 bases align to TRBD1. J lost 7 bases, V lost 1 base, and 5 bases had no gene match. Germline V CDR1 and CDR2: SGHTA, FQGNSA. The CDR3 covers 15 residues. CDR3 amino acids: CASSLGTGSFGELFF. The CDR3 DNA reads as TGTGCCAGCAGCTTAGGGACAGGGTCTTTCGGGGAGCTGTTTTTT.

In DNA, the CDR3 is TGTGCCAGCAGCGTAGACCCTATGGAGGACAGCTATGGCTACACCTTC. It encodes CASSVDPMEDSYGYTF. The rearrangement uses TRBV9 and TRBJ1-2, with a tentative D call TRBD1 (6 bases). Germline V gene data show CDR1 as SGDLS and CDR2 as YYNGEE. CDR3 length: 16 amino acids. Between the trimmed V and J ends, which lost 0 bases and 4 bases, there was a span of 16 bases.

This clone was detected only once. The chain carries TRBV5-1 and TRBJ2-1; 9 bases align to TRBD2. CDR1 and CDR2 (germline): SGHRS, YFSETQ. The CDR3 extends over 16 amino acids. V lost 2 bases, J lost 6 bases, and 9 bases stayed unmatched. CDR3 DNA: TGCGCCAGCAGCTTTTATATTAGCGGGAGCGGCAATGAGCAGTTCTTC. This codes for CASSFYISGSGNEQFF.

V usage is TRBV5-1 and J usage is TRBJ2-2; 7 bases are shared with TRBD1. Per the germline V gene, CDR1 is SGHRS and CDR2 is YFSETQ. This CDR3 comprises 17 residues. V lost 3 bases and J lost 1; bases outside the gene matches: 9. For the CDR3, the DNA is TGCGCCAGCAGCTGGACTCCCAGGACAGGGAACACCGGGGAGCTGTTTTTT. Encoded protein: CASSWTPRTGNTGELFF. The full variable domain, with the rest looked up from reference TRBV5-1 and TRBJ2-2, is KAGVTQTPRYLIKTRGQQVTLSCSPISGHRSVSWYQQTPGQGLQFLFEYFSETQRNKGNFPGRFSGRQFSNSRSEMNVSTLELGDSALYLCASSWTPRTGNTGELFFGEGSRLTVL.

The chain recombines TRBV6-5 with TRBJ2-1; D ambiguous. This CDR3 region has 13 residues. Germline V CDR1 and CDR2: MNHEY, SVGAGI. Trimming pared 6 bases from V and 6 bases from J, leaving 12 bases between. The CDR3 sequence is CASSHPGTNEQFF. Here the CDR3 DNA reads TGTGCCAGCAGCCACCCGGGTACCAATGAGCAGTTCTTC.

The chain combines TRBV5-1 with TRBJ2-3, with a possible D match to TRBD2 (5 bases). V lost 5 bases and J 0 bases, leaving 7 bases between the germline ends. Germline V gene sequence: CDR1 SGHRS, CDR2 YFSETQ. The CDR3 length is 13 residues. The CDR3 sequence: CASRDSSTDTQYF. The CDR3 DNA is TGCGCCAGCAGGGACTCTAGCACAGATACGCAGTATTTT. The full variable domain, completed using reference TRBV5-1 and TRBJ2-3, is KAGVTQTPRYLIKTRGQQVTLSCSPISGHRSVSWYQQTPGQGLQFLFEYFSETQRNKGNFPGRFSGRQFSNSRSEMNVSTLELGDSALYLCASRDSSTDTQYFGPGTRLTVL.

This chain uses TRBV6-5 with TRBJ1-2, with 8 bases aligning to TRBD1. There are 15 residues in the CDR3. CDR1 and CDR2 (germline): MNHEY, SVGAGI. The trim removed 6 bases at V and 0 bases at J, leaving 6 bases unmatched. As DNA, the CDR3 is TGTGCCAGCAGGAACAGGGGGGTGCCTAACTATGGCTACACCTTC. Residues: CASRNRGVPNYGYTF.

Of note for this clone: At one end, the junction sequence differs from germline, possibly due to a read error. Other DNA sequences of this sample code for an identical CDR3. The CDR3 sequence: CASSGVGPDQPQHF. Here the CDR3 DNA reads TGTGCTAGCAGCGGAGTCGGTCCCGATCAGCCCCAGCATTTT. This chain joins TRBV6-5 and TRBJ1-5; D call uncertain. CDR1 and CDR2 from the germline V gene are MNHEY and SVGAGI. This CDR3 comprises 14 residues.

The chain couples TRBV6-6 to TRBJ2-1; TRBD1 is a possible D gene (5 bases). Germline loops: CDR1 MNHNY, CDR2 SVGAGI (reference sequence). This CDR3 comprises 14 residues. The V and J ends lost 7 bases and 5 bases respectively, with 15 bases between them. The DNA of the CDR3 is TGTGCCAGCACTCTCGGCCAGGGCCACAATGAGCAGTTCTTC. Amino acids: CASTLGQGHNEQFF.

CDR3 DNA: TGTGCCAGCAGCCGATCGAACGGGGGACCCTACGAGCAGTACGTC. Protein: CASSRSNGGPYEQYV. The J gene is TRBJ2-7, the V gene TRBV5-6, with D maybe TRBD2 (6 bases). This CDR3 spans 15 amino acids. Trimming removed 4 bases at V and 2 bases at J, with 16 bases between. Germline V lookup: CDR1 SGHDT, CDR2 YYEEEE.

The J gene is TRBJ2-1, the V gene TRBV7-2; possible D gene TRBD2, 7 bases. Germline V lookup: CDR1 SGHTA, CDR2 FQGNSA. The CDR3 loop spans 16 amino acids. V gave up 5 bases and J gave up 1 base, with 15 bases separating them. CDR3 nucleotides: TGTGCCAGCAGCACGAAGGGGGGAGGGTCCTACAATGAGCAGTTCTTC. This translates into CASSTKGGGSYNEQFF.

V is TRBV9 and J is TRBJ1-5; D uncertain. Germline values: CDR1 SGDLS, CDR2 YYNGEE. Trimming shortened V by 2 bases and J by 0 bases, and 6 bases separated the two germline ends. This CDR3 comprises 14 residues. The CDR3 spells CASSVPGSNQPQHF. The CDR3 DNA reads as TGTGCCAGCAGCGTTCCAGGTAGCAATCAGCCCCAGCATTTT.

V is TRBV11-2 and J is TRBJ2-3, with TRBD2 identical over 9 bases. CDR1 is SGHAT and CDR2 is FQNNGV in the germline V gene. V lost 2 bases to trimming and J lost 0 bases; unmatched junction nucleotides: 9. This CDR3 spans 18 amino acids. The CDR3 reads CASSLPLRLAASTDTQYF. DNA for the CDR3: TGTGCCAGCAGCTTACCCTTAAGACTAGCGGCTAGCACAGATACGCAGTATTTT.

V gene TRBV21-1 combines with J gene TRBJ2-7; the table calls TRBD1, which could not be checked here. TRBV21-1 counts as a pseudogene. The CDR3 totals 21 residues. The CDR3 bases are TGTGCCAGCAGCCGTCAGGGCGTCCAGAGCTCTACTCCCTGCGGCCAGGACGAGCAGTACGTC. Amino acids: CASSRQGVQSSTPCGQDEQYV.

The V and J genes are TRBV6-1 and TRBJ1-1; TRBD1 might be the D (6 bases). V lost 0 bases, J lost 7 bases, and 12 bases lay in between. Germline assignment: CDR1 MNHNS and CDR2 SASEGT. The CDR3 sequence is 14 residues long. CDR3 in DNA: TGTGCCAGCAGTGAAGCGGCGGGGGCTGGTGAAGCTTTCTTT. It specifies CASSEAAGAGEAFF.

The V and J genes are TRBV19 and TRBJ1-5; D call uncertain. Trimming stripped 0 bases from V and 0 bases from J, with 9 bases between. CDR3 length equals 16 residues. Germline-derived CDR1 and CDR2 are LNHDA and SQIVND (reference sequence). The CDR3 DNA is TGTGCCAGTAGTATAGAACCGAGGTATAGCAATCAGCCCCAGCATTTT. It encodes CASSIEPRYSNQPQHF. The variable domain in full, with the rest retrieved from reference TRBV19 and TRBJ1-5, is DGGITQSPKYLFRKEGQNVTLSCEQNLNHDAMYWYRQDPGQGLRLIYYSQIVNDFQKGDIAEGYSVSREKKESFPLTVTSAQKNPTAFYLCASSIEPRYSNQPQHFGDGTRLSIL.

The rearrangement uses TRBV6-5 and TRBJ2-7, with TRBD2 identical over 11 bases. Germline trimming cut 6 bases from V and 2 bases from J; bases unmatched to any gene: 6. The CDR3 sequence is 15 residues long. Germline CDR1 reads MNHEY; CDR2 reads SVGAGI. CDR3 nucleotides: TGTGCCAGCAGCTCCTCTAGCGGGAGGCCCTACGAGCAGTACGTC. Amino acid sequence: CASSSSSGRPYEQYV.

The chain recombines TRBV7-9 with TRBJ1-1; D is unclear. The CDR3 has 13 amino acids. The germline gives CDR1 SEHNR, CDR2 FQNEAQ (reference sequence). The V end lost 1 base, the J end lost 5 bases, and 8 bases lay between the germline ends. CDR3 bases: TGTGCCAGCAGCTTAGGGATGGAGACTGAAGCTTTCTTT. Amino acids: CASSLGMETEAFF.

This chain uses TRBV24-1 with TRBJ1-3, with 7 nucleotides matching TRBD1. This CDR3 contains 12 residues. Germline values: CDR1 KGHDR, CDR2 SFDVKD. V gave up 7 bases and J gave up 4 bases; unmatched junction bases: 0. This CDR3 is CATRDRGNTIYF. The CDR3 DNA reads as TGTGCCACCAGGGACAGGGGAAACACCATATATTTT.

The chain is built from TRBV5-6 and TRBJ1-2, with D hard to call. Germline-derived CDR1 and CDR2 are SGHDT and YYEEEE. The CDR3 loop spans 13 amino acids. Between the trimmed V and J ends, which lost 0 bases and 4 bases, there was a span of 7 bases. The CDR3 reads CASSLGELYGYTF. The CDR3 DNA reads TGTGCCAGCAGCTTGGGGGAGCTCTATGGCTACACCTTC.

The chain links TRBV3-1 (or the pseudogene TRBV3-2) to TRBJ1-1; unclear D gene. Trimming stripped 3 bases from V and 4 bases from J, with 9 bases between. This CDR3 comprises 13 residues. Per germline, CDR1 LGHDT and CDR2 YNNKEL (reference sequence). CDR3 coding DNA: TGTGCCAGCAGCCACCCGGAGGGCACTGAAGCTTTCTTT. Residues: CASSHPEGTEAFF.